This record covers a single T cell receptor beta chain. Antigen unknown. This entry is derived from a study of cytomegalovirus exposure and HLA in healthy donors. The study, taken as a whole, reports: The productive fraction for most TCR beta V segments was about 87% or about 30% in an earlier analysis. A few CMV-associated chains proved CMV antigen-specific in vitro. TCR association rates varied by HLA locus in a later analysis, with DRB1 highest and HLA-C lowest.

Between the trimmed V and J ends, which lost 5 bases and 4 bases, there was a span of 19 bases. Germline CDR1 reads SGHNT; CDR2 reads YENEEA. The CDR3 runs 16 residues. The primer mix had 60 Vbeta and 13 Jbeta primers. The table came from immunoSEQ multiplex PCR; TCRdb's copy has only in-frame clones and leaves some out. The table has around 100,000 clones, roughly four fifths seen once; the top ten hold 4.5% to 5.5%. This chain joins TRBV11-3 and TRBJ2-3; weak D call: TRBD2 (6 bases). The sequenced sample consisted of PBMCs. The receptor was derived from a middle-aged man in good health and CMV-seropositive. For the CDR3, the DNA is TGTGCCAGCAGCCCTAGGAGCGGGCCGGTCGCAGATACGCAGTATTTT. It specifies CASSPRSGPVADTQYF.